This T cell receptor (beta chain) was observed in a study of breast tumors, draining lymph nodes, adjacent tissues. Whole-study results and caveats: Findings are consistent with lymph node origin and intratumoral expansion of most tumor T cells.

The germline V gene encodes CDR1 SGHNT and CDR2 YYREEE (reference sequence). The CDR3 covers 13 residues. The V gene lost 4 bases and the J gene lost 4 bases, with 10 bases spanning the gap. A single record per CDR3 protein comes from TCRdb applying MiXCR to the multiplex PCR reads. The table has roughly 260,000 distinct CDR3 sequences, over 30% seen once. Axillary draining lymph nodes of breast cancer patients supplied the node samples. This clonotype was seen repeatedly, ten times or more. The antigen is undetermined. The specimen sequenced was axillary lymph node tissue. The source of this sequence is a female donor with breast cancer. Some clones in this sample may be carry-over from other donors' samples. The chain combines TRBV5-4 with TRBJ2-3; no clear D. CDR3 nucleotide sequence: TGTGCCAGCAGCACCTATTCGTCAGATACGCAGTATTTT. Protein sequence: CASSTYSSDTQYF.